The 27 T cell receptor beta chains below all came from one sample that was sequenced in a study of shared clonotypes between healthy human individuals. CD45RO-negative, CCR7-selected cells formed the naive CD8 fraction, which excluded terminally differentiated effector memory CD45RA+ cells. Using immunoSEQ multiplex PCR, the repertoire was profiled, and TCRdb retains in-frame clones only, with some absent. The table lists around 1,900,000 clones, around 95% of them singletons. Sequencing input: naive CD8+ T cells from PBMCs. These receptors were taken from a man between 18 and 29 years old in good health. Some clones in this sample may be carry-over from other donors' samples.

This clone appeared a single time. The gene calls are TRBV29-1 and TRBJ2-1; 9 bases are shared with TRBD2. Germline CDR1 is SQVTM and CDR2 is ANQGSEA. CDR3 size: 16 residues. The V segment lost 1 base and the J segment 9 bases; nucleotides outside the gene matches: 13. The CDR3 protein is CSVEGDKREEVGEQFF. For the CDR3, the DNA is TGCAGCGTTGAAGGGGACAAGCGGGAGGAGGTAGGTGAGCAGTTCTTC.

The chain is built from TRBV13 and TRBJ1-1; TRBD1 might be the D (5 bases). The CDR3 extends over 16 amino acids. Trimming took 5 bases from V and 5 from J, leaving 21 bases between them. Germline values: CDR1 PRHDT, CDR2 FYEKMQ (reference sequence). DNA of the CDR3: TGTGCCAGCAGCCAGATCTCGGACACTTGGAAAACTGAAGCTTTCTTT. Protein: CASSQISDTWKTEAFF. Full variable domain (outside the CDR3, taken from reference TRBV13 and TRBJ1-1): AAGVIQSPRHLIKEKRETATLKCYPIPRHDTVYWYQQGPGQDPQFLISFYEKMQSDKGSIPDRFSAQQFSDYHSELNMSSLELGDSALYFCASSQISDTWKTEAFFGQGTRLTVV.

In its sample, this clone was seen once. The junction and the germline gene differ at one end; a read error may be behind it. This chain connects TRBV23-1 to TRBJ1-1; D is uncertain. TRBV23-1 is assigned to the ORF class and has an uncertain function. CDR3 length: 8 residues. CDR3: CASNPALF. The CDR3, as DNA: TGCGCCAGCAACCCAGCTCTCTTT.

This clone was recorded only once. The chain joins TRBV6-1 to TRBJ2-7; 7 positions agree with TRBD1. The CDR3 sequence is 15 residues long. The V segment lost 4 bases and the J segment 0 bases; nucleotides outside the gene matches: 6. Germline loops: CDR1 MNHNS, CDR2 SASEGT. The CDR3 sequence is CASSVPGQSSYEQYF. Written as DNA, the CDR3 is TGTGCCAGCAGTGTGCCGGGACAGAGCTCCTACGAGCAGTACTTC.

The chain recombines TRBV2 with TRBJ2-1; D is possibly TRBD1 or TRBD2 (5 bases each). The CDR3 totals 14 residues. Trimming took off 7 bases at V and 5 bases at J, with 15 bases between the two ends. Germline V gene sequence: CDR1 SNHLY, CDR2 FYNNEI. CDR3 DNA: TGTGCCAGCATCACGGGGCCGGTGGACAATGAGCAGTTCTTC. Translation gives CASITGPVDNEQFF.

The gene calls are TRBV7-9 and TRBJ2-2; D possibly corresponds to TRBD1 (6 bases). V was shortened by 8 bases and J by 4 bases, with 17 bases between the two germline ends. Germline assignment: CDR1 SEHNR and CDR2 FQNEAQ (reference sequence). This CDR3 spans 15 amino acids. The CDR3 nucleotides are TGTGCCAGCCCCAATTACCCAGGGGTCACCGGGGAGCTGTTTTTT. Protein product: CASPNYPGVTGELFF.

The CDR3 reads CASSGGVLLRYEQYF. Here the CDR3 DNA reads TGTGCCAGCAGCGGGGGGGTTCTATTAAGATACGAGCAGTACTTC. The chain combines TRBV6-1 with TRBJ2-7; 8 bases agree with TRBD2. This CDR3 spans 15 amino acids. Germline-derived CDR1 and CDR2 are MNHNS and SASEGT. V shed 6 bases, J shed 4 bases, and the junction held 11 bases outside the gene matches.

As for this clone: Germline is not matched at one junction end, which may reflect a read error. This chain uses TRBV6-6 with TRBJ2-7; 8 nucleotides line up with TRBD1. The germline V gene encodes CDR1 MNHNY and CDR2 SVGAGI (reference sequence). This CDR3 is built from 12 residues. DNA of the CDR3: TGTGCCAGCAGTTACGGACAGGGTGACGTAGACTTC. Amino acid sequence: CASSYGQGDVDF.

V usage is TRBV6-6 and J usage is TRBJ1-2, with 9 positions matching TRBD1. The CDR3 contains 14 residues. With V trimmed by 7 bases and J by 4 bases, 7 bases remained unmatched. CDR1 is MNHNY, CDR2 SVGAGI, per germline (reference sequence). In DNA, the CDR3 is TGTGCCAGCACTCCGGGACAGGGATCCTATGGCTACACCTTC. Encoded protein: CASTPGQGSYGYTF.

Notes on this clone: Other DNA sequences from this sample encode an identical CDR3 as well. CDR3 bases: TGTGCCTGGAGTGTAACGGCCTACGAGCAGTACTTC. Amino acid sequence: CAWSVTAYEQYF. The genes are TRBV30 and TRBJ2-7; D remains ambiguous. Germline V lookup: CDR1 GTSNPN, CDR2 SVGIG (reference sequence). The CDR3 is made up of 12 amino acids. V dropped 0 bases and J dropped 2 bases, with 5 bases sitting between them.

The V gene is TRBV6-1, the J gene TRBJ1-2; 8 bases are a match to TRBD1. From germline, CDR1 is MNHNS and CDR2 SASEGT. CDR3 length equals 14 residues. Losses at the gene ends were 7 bases for V and 2 bases for J; bases not matched to a gene: 6. DNA of the CDR3: TGTGCCAGCACTTGGACAGGGACAAACTATGGCTACACCTTC. Translating gives CASTWTGTNYGYTF.

This sequence joins TRBV28 and TRBJ1-5; D is unclear. V lost 10 bases and J lost 2, with 12 bases in between. CDR3 length: 13 residues. Germline V CDR1 and CDR2: MDHEN, SYDVKM. The CDR3: CATDPGGNQPQHF. CDR3 coding DNA: TGTGCCACCGATCCTGGGGGCAATCAGCCCCAGCATTTT. The complete variable domain, with remaining parts taken from reference TRBV28 and TRBJ1-5, reads DVKVTQSSRYLVKRTGEKVFLECVQDMDHENMFWYRQDPGLGLRLIYFSYDVKMKEKGDIPEGYSVSREKKERFSLILESASTNQTSMYLCATDPGGNQPQHFGDGTRLSIL.

About this clone: A much larger clone sits a single nucleotide away, making a read error possible. J is TRBJ2-1 and V is TRBV7-7, with D unresolved. CDR3 size: 15 residues. CDR1 SSHAT and CDR2 FNYEAQ come from the germline V gene (reference sequence). With 5 bases removed from V and 0 bases from J, the gap between germline ends came to 11 bases. For the CDR3, the DNA is TGTGCCAGCAGCCCGGACCGGAGCTCCTACAATGAGCAGTTCTTC. Amino acids: CASSPDRSSYNEQFF.

V and J are TRBV6-5 and TRBJ1-1; the D is unclear. CDR1 MNHEY and CDR2 SVGAGI come from the germline V gene. CDR3 size: 11 residues. Trimming took 5 bases from V and 6 from J, leaving 7 bases between them. The CDR3 region is CASSHPAEAFF. DNA of the CDR3: TGTGCCAGCAGTCATCCGGCTGAAGCTTTCTTT.

There are a few counts of this clone. The V and J genes are TRBV6-5 and TRBJ2-5, with D perhaps matching TRBD2 (5 bases). Germline loops: CDR1 MNHEY, CDR2 SVGAGI. V was pared by 5 bases and J by 4 bases, with 14 bases between. The CDR3 runs to 14 residues. The CDR3 DNA follows: TGTGCCAGCAGTACGGACTGGATACCAGAGACCCAGTACTTC. Its protein product is CASSTDWIPETQYF.

Note on this clone: This same CDR3 is encoded by further DNA sequences in the sample. The DNA for the CDR3 is TGTGCCAGCAGTTTAGGGGGCCTGAACACTGAAGCTTTCTTT. Protein sequence: CASSLGGLNTEAFF. The chain carries TRBV27 and TRBJ1-1, with D possibly matching TRBD1 (6 bases). V was cut by 2 bases and J by 0 bases, with 7 bases left in between. Germline loops: CDR1 MNHEY, CDR2 SMNVEV (reference sequence). This CDR3 comprises 14 residues.

V is TRBV10-3 and J is TRBJ1-3; no clear D gene. CDR1 ENHRY and CDR2 SYGVKD come from the germline V gene. The V and J ends lost 11 bases and 4 bases respectively, with 12 bases between them. This CDR3 comprises 12 residues. The CDR3 is CAASTGGNTIYF. The CDR3 nucleotides are TGTGCCGCGTCAACCGGCGGAAACACCATATATTTT.

DNA of the CDR3: TGTGCCAGCAGTAACAGCGGGCCGGGCACAGATACGCAGTATTTT. This gives the protein CASSNSGPGTDTQYF. The rearrangement uses TRBV6-4 and TRBJ2-3, with a weak D call TRBD2 (6 bases). The V gene lost 5 bases and the J gene lost 1 base, with 13 bases spanning the gap. CDR1 is MRHNA, CDR2 SNTAGT, per germline. The CDR3 contains 15 residues.

V and J are TRBV10-3 and TRBJ1-2; D is undetermined. V was cut by 0 bases and J by 7 bases, with 18 bases left in between. Germline CDR1 reads ENHRY; CDR2 reads SYGVKD. CDR3 length: 16 amino acids. The chain's CDR3 is CAISESLMEGFGGYTF. CDR3 in DNA: TGTGCCATCAGTGAGTCATTGATGGAGGGTTTCGGTGGCTACACCTTC.

On this clone itself: This specimen includes other DNA sequences encoding the same CDR3. This chain joins TRBV6-5 and TRBJ2-3, with TRBD2 identical over 7 bases. Trimming at V came to 5 bases and at J to 2 bases, leaving 4 bases not matched to a gene. CDR3 length equals 14 residues. Germline V CDR1 and CDR2: MNHEY, SVGAGI. The CDR3 DNA follows: TGTGCCAGCAGTCAGGGACTAAACACAGATACGCAGTATTTT. Translating it yields CASSQGLNTDTQYF.

This clone has only one observation. CDR3 in amino acids: CASSAGLEVRVYEQYF. CDR3 DNA sequence: TGTGCCAGCAGCGCAGGGCTAGAGGTTCGAGTCTACGAGCAGTACTTC. The rearrangement joins TRBV9 to TRBJ2-7; D may be TRBD1 (5 bases). The CDR3 is 16 amino acids. The ends were cut back, 3 bases at V and 3 bases at J, with 19 bases in the middle. CDR1 and CDR2 from the germline V gene are SGDLS and YYNGEE.

This clone has just one count. V and J are TRBV28 and TRBJ2-7; perhaps D is TRBD1 or TRBD2 (5 bases each). Germline CDR1 reads MDHEN; CDR2 reads SYDVKM. Trimming pared 5 bases from V and 3 bases from J, leaving 17 bases between. The CDR3 sequence is 15 residues long. CDR3 sequence (DNA): TGTGCCAGCAGTCCCCCCGGGGTGGGGGACTACGAGCAGTACTTC. This codes for CASSPPGVGDYEQYF.

V gene TRBV5-1 combines with J gene TRBJ2-7; a possible D gene is TRBD1 (6 bases). Trimming removed 0 bases from V and 2 bases from J, with 12 bases in between. The germline V gene encodes CDR1 SGHRS and CDR2 YFSETQ. CDR3 size: 15 residues. The CDR3 nucleotides are TGCGCCAGCAGCTTGGATCCCAGGGGTGCCTACGAGCAGTACTTC. This encodes CASSLDPRGAYEQYF.

This clone was recorded only once. The chain uses TRBV7-9 and TRBJ2-7; a weak D match, TRBD1 (5 bases). The V gene lost 1 base and the J gene lost 2 bases, with 9 bases spanning the gap. The CDR3 is made up of 14 amino acids. Germline CDR1 SEHNR, CDR2 FQNEAQ (reference sequence). The CDR3 DNA reads TGTGCCAGCAGCTTAGTAGGGGTAACCTACGAGCAGTACTTC. Translation gives CASSLVGVTYEQYF. Full variable domain (rest looked up from reference TRBV7-9 and TRBJ2-7): DTGVSQNPRHKITKRGQNVTFRCDPISEHNRLYWYRQTLGQGPEFLTYFQNEAQLEKSRLLSDRFSAERPKGSFSTLEIQRTEQGDSAMYLCASSLVGVTYEQYFGPGTRLTVT.

The chain employs TRBV6-5 and TRBJ2-1; 11 positions match TRBD2. The CDR3 is 15 amino acids. CDR1 is MNHEY, CDR2 SVGAGI, per germline. The V segment lost 0 bases and the J segment 7 bases; nucleotides outside the gene matches: 2. CDR3 residues: CASSYSTSGANEQFF. The CDR3 DNA follows: TGTGCCAGCAGTTACTCGACTAGCGGGGCAAATGAGCAGTTCTTC.

Only a few counts were recorded for this clone. The rearrangement links TRBV10-3 to TRBJ2-7, with a possible D match to TRBD2 (6 bases). Germline V gene data show CDR1 as ENHRY and CDR2 as SYGVKD. The V end was cut by 8 bases, the J end by 0 bases, with 14 bases between. The CDR3 has 14 residues. The chain's CDR3 is CAIAVGGSSYEQYF. CDR3 coding DNA: TGTGCCATCGCAGTTGGGGGGAGCTCCTACGAGCAGTACTTC.

The chain is built from TRBV7-9 and TRBJ2-1, with 10 positions matching TRBD2. Germline V gives CDR1 SEHNR, CDR2 FQNEAQ (reference sequence). There are 15 residues in the CDR3. The J segment lost 7 bases and the V segment lost 1 base, leaving 4 bases of the junction unmatched. CDR3 protein: CASSLVGAGGNEQFF. DNA of the CDR3: TGTGCCAGCAGCTTAGTCGGAGCGGGAGGGAATGAGCAGTTCTTC. Full variable domain (rest looked up from reference TRBV7-9 and TRBJ2-1): DTGVSQNPRHKITKRGQNVTFRCDPISEHNRLYWYRQTLGQGPEFLTYFQNEAQLEKSRLLSDRFSAERPKGSFSTLEIQRTEQGDSAMYLCASSLVGAGGNEQFFGPGTRLTVL.